The 18 T cell receptor beta chains presented below share a single source sample, sequenced in a study of response to subunit inactivated influenza vaccine. TCRdb re-called the RT-PCR reads with MiXCR, one entry per CDR3 protein. Of hundreds of thousands of distinct CDR3 sequences detected, around 9.9% appear once; the ten largest clones hold less than 15%. The source material was PBMCs from blood, sampled about 40 days after vaccination. These receptor sequences come from a man aged 50 to 59 who received an inactivated influenza vaccine.

CDR3 coding DNA: TGTGCCAGCAACGAGAGGGGACGAGAAAAACTGTTTTTT. Translated, it gives CASNERGREKLFF. V gene TRBV2 combines with J gene TRBJ1-4, with D possibly matching TRBD1 (5 bases). This CDR3 is 13 amino acids long. Between the trimmed V and J ends, which lost 7 bases and 8 bases, there was a span of 14 bases. Germline CDR1 and CDR2: SNHLY and FYNNEI.

This clonotype was detected only a few times. The chain couples TRBV6-2 or TRBV6-3 to TRBJ2-1; TRBD2 matches 8 bases. Losses at the gene ends were 7 bases for V and 7 bases for J; bases not matched to a gene: 9. Germline V gene data show CDR1 as MNHEY and CDR2 as SVGEGT. There are 14 residues in the CDR3. The DNA for the CDR3 is TGTGCCAGCAATCTAGCGGGTATTAAAAATGAGCAGTTCTTC. Translating gives CASNLAGIKNEQFF.

This clonotype came up many times. The chain combines TRBV4-3 with TRBJ2-3; D gene uncertain. Trimming shortened V by 0 bases and J by 1 base, and 14 bases separated the two germline ends. This CDR3 comprises 17 residues. Germline CDR1 is LGHNA and CDR2 is YSLEER. The CDR3 coding sequence is TGCGCCAGCAGCCAAGAGGCGAGCGTTATCCGCACAGATACGCAGTATTTT. Protein product: CASSQEASVIRTDTQYF.

This clonotype has ten or more counts. V usage is TRBV7-9 and J usage is TRBJ2-3; 7 positions match TRBD2. The CDR3 is 16 residues long. Unmatched junction bases numbered 8, after V lost 3 bases and J lost 2 bases. CDR1 is SEHNR and CDR2 is FQNEAQ in the germline V gene (reference sequence). The CDR3 here is CASSFDPAGYTDTQYF. DNA for the CDR3: TGTGCCAGCAGCTTTGACCCAGCGGGATACACAGATACGCAGTATTTT. Based on the CDR3 plus reference TRBV7-9 and TRBJ2-3, the full variable domain is DTGVSQNPRHKITKRGQNVTFRCDPISEHNRLYWYRQTLGQGPEFLTYFQNEAQLEKSRLLSDRFSAERPKGSFSTLEIQRTEQGDSAMYLCASSFDPAGYTDTQYFGPGTRLTVL.

In this sample, this clonotype turned up a few times. Just one base apart from a much larger clone, this may be a read error. The chain has TRBV5-5 and TRBJ1-5, with 8 nucleotides matching TRBD1. J gave up 3 bases and V 3 bases, and 2 bases lay outside the gene matches. Germline lookup yields CDR1 SGHKS and CDR2 YYEKEE (reference sequence). The CDR3 covers 14 residues. The CDR3 is CASSSTGANQPQHF. The CDR3 nucleotides read TGTGCCAGCAGCTCGACAGGGGCCAATCAGCCCCAGCATTTT.

This clonotype has only a few counts. The chain links TRBV12-3 or TRBV12-4 to TRBJ2-1; 9 nucleotides line up with TRBD2. V trimming: 0 bases; J trimming: 3 bases; junction bases outside the gene matches: 3. This CDR3 region has 16 residues. The chain's CDR3 is CASSLALAGFYNEQFF. The CDR3 DNA reads TGTGCCAGCAGTTTAGCCCTAGCGGGGTTCTACAATGAGCAGTTCTTC.

The rearrangement joins TRBV20-1 to TRBJ1-5; 10 nucleotides agree with TRBD1. Germline loops: CDR1 DFQATT, CDR2 SNEGSKA (reference sequence). The CDR3 contains 14 residues. V was clipped by 3 bases and J by 6 bases; unmatched bases: 5. CDR3 region: CSARQGTGAQPQHF. CDR3 DNA: TGCAGTGCTAGGCAGGGGACAGGGGCTCAGCCCCAGCATTTT.

For this clonotype: The junction does not match germline at one end; this may be a read error. This chain connects TRBV10-3 to TRBJ2-5; no clear D. The germline CDR1 and CDR2 sequences are ENHRY and SYGVKD. The CDR3 loop spans 16 amino acids. The CDR3 coding sequence is TGTGCCATCAGTGAAGCCCTGGGTGGCCCTCAAGAGACCCACTACTTC. Its translation: CAISEALGGPQETHYF.

This clonotype was seen only a few times. The J gene is TRBJ2-3, the V gene TRBV27; possible D gene TRBD2, 5 bases. V was pared by 5 bases and J by 8 bases, with 26 bases between. This CDR3 is 17 amino acids long. CDR1 and CDR2 from the germline V gene are MNHEY and SMNVEV (reference sequence). CDR3 bases: TGTGCCAGCAGTCCCATTGGTCTGGCGGCCGGAGGCGGTACGCAGTATTTT. Translating it yields CASSPIGLAAGGGTQYF.

The chain combines TRBV30 with TRBJ1-5; no clear D gene. Trimming stripped 0 bases from V and 0 bases from J, with 15 bases between. This CDR3 comprises 17 residues. Germline CDR1 is GTSNPN and CDR2 is SVGIG (reference sequence). The CDR3 DNA sequence: TGTGCCTGGAGTGTAAGACGTGGCAGAAATAGCAATCAGCCCCAGCATTTT. It yields the protein CAWSVRRGRNSNQPQHF.

The V and J genes are TRBV15 and TRBJ2-5; D is unresolved. Trimming took 1 base from V and 5 from J, leaving 11 bases between them. The CDR3 contains 14 residues. The germline CDR1 and CDR2 sequences are LNHNV and YYDKDF (reference sequence). The CDR3 spells CATSRGSEAETQYF. Here the CDR3 DNA reads TGTGCCACCAGCAGAGGGAGCGAGGCGGAGACCCAGTACTTC.

As to this clonotype: A single base is all that separates this from a far larger clone, so a read error is likely. The rearrangement joins TRBV10-3 to TRBJ2-5, with D unclear. CDR1 and CDR2 from the germline V gene are ENHRY and SYGVKD. The CDR3 loop spans 12 amino acids. CDR3 region: CATSESRETQYF. CDR3 nucleotide sequence: TGTGCCACCAGTGAGTCCCGGGAGACCCAGTACTTC.

Ten or more counts support this clonotype. The rearrangement joins TRBV7-2 to TRBJ2-7; TRBD1 matches at 7 bases. Germline V gene sequence: CDR1 SGHTA, CDR2 FQGNSA. V shed 5 bases, J shed 7 bases, and the junction held 11 bases outside the gene matches. This CDR3 is 14 amino acids long. CDR3 protein: CASSPHLDRVEQYF. DNA for the CDR3: TGTGCCAGCAGCCCCCACCTTGACAGGGTTGAGCAGTACTTC.

This clonotype was observed a handful of times. The chain has TRBV4-2 and TRBJ2-3, with 9 positions matching TRBD1. Germline assignment: CDR1 LGHNA and CDR2 YNFKEQ. The CDR3 is 16 residues long. Trimming took 4 bases from V and 1 from J; bases not matched to a gene: 6. CDR3 in amino acids: CASSLARTGGTDTQYF. As DNA, the CDR3 is TGTGCCAGCAGCCTAGCTAGGACAGGGGGCACAGATACGCAGTATTTT.

V and J are TRBV10-3 and TRBJ2-1; 9 bases match TRBD2. The germline gives CDR1 ENHRY, CDR2 SYGVKD. CDR3 length equals 14 residues. V lost 3 bases to trimming and J lost 9 bases; unmatched junction nucleotides: 6. The chain's CDR3 is CAISERREGGEQFF. CDR3 sequence (DNA): TGTGCCATCAGTGAACGGCGGGAGGGCGGTGAGCAGTTCTTC.

CDR3 sequence: CASRLLREAKNIQYF. The CDR3 region has the DNA TGTGCCAGCAGGTTGTTGAGGGAGGCCAAAAACATTCAGTACTTC. The gene calls are TRBV11-2 and TRBJ2-4; possibly TRBD2 for D (5 bases). CDR1 is SGHAT, CDR2 FQNNGV, per germline. V was pared by 6 bases and J by 1 base, with 13 bases between. The CDR3 runs to 15 residues.

V usage is TRBV2 and J usage is TRBJ2-1; D is unclear. The CDR3 runs to 13 residues. Germline-derived CDR1 and CDR2 are SNHLY and FYNNEI. Trimming took off 7 bases at V and 2 bases at J, with 9 bases between the two ends. The CDR3 bases are TGTGCCAGCATGCCGGACGCCTACAATGAGCAGTTCTTC. Its protein is CASMPDAYNEQFF.

This chain uses TRBV24-1 with TRBJ1-2, with D possibly TRBD1 on 5 matching bases. Per the germline V gene, CDR1 is KGHDR and CDR2 is SFDVKD. The CDR3 is made up of 15 amino acids. V was pared by 3 bases and J by 0 bases, with 10 bases between. The CDR3 reads CATSDAGNPNYGYTF. The CDR3 DNA reads TGTGCCACCAGTGATGCAGGGAACCCTAACTATGGCTACACCTTC.